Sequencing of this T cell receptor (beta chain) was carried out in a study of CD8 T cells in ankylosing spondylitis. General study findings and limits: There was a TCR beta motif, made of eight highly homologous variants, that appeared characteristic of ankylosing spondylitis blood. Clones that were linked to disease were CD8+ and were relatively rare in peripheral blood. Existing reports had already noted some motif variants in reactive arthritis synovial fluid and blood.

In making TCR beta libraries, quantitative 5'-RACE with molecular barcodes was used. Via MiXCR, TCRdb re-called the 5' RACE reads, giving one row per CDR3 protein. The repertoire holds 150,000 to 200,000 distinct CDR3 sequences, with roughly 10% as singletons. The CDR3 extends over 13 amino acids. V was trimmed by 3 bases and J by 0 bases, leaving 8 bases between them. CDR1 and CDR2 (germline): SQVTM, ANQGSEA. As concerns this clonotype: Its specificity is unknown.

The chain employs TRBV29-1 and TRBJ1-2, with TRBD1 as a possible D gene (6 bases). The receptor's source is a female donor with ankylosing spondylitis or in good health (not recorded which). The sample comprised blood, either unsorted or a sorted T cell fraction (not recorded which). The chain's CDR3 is CSVERGANYGYTF. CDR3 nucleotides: TGCAGCGTTGAGAGGGGGGCTAACTATGGCTACACCTTC.